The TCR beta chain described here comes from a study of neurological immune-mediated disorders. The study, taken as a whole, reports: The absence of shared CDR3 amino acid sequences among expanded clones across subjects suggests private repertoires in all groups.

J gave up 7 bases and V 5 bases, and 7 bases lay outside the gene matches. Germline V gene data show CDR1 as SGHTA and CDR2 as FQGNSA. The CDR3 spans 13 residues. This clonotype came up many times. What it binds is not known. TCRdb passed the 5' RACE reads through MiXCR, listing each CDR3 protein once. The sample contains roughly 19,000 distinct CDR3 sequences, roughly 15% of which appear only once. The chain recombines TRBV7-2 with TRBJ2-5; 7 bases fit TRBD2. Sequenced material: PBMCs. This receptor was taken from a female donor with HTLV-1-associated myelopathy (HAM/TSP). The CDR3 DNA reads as TGTGCCAGCAGCCTCAGGACTAGTGGGACCCAGTACTTC. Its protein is CASSLRTSGTQYF.